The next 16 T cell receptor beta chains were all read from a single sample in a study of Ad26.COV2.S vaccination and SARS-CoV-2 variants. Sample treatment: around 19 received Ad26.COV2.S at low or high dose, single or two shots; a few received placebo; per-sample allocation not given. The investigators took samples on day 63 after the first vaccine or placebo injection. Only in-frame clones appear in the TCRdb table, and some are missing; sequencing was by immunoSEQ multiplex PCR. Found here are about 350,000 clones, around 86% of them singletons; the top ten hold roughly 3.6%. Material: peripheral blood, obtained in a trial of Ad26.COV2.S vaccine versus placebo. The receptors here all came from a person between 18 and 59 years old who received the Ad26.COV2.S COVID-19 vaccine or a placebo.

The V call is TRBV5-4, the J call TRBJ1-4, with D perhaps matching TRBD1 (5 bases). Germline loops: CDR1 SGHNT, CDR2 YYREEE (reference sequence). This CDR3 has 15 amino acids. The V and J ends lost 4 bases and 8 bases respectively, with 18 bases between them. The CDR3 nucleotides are TGTGCCAGCAGCACGACGGGACGATTCGAGGAAAAACTGTTTTTT. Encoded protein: CASSTTGRFEEKLFF.

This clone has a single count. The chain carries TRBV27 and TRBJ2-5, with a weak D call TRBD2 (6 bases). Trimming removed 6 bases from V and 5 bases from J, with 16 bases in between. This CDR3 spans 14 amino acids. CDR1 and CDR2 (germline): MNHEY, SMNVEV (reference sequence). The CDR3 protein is CASSRGSMRETQYF. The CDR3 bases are TGTGCCAGCAGCCGGGGGTCCATGAGGGAGACCCAGTACTTC.

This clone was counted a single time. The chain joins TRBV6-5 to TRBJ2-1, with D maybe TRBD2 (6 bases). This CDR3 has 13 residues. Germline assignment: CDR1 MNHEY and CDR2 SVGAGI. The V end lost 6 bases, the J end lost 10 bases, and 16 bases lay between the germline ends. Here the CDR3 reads CASSGTLAVEQFF. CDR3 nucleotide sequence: TGTGCCAGCAGCGGAACCTTAGCGGTAGAGCAGTTCTTC.

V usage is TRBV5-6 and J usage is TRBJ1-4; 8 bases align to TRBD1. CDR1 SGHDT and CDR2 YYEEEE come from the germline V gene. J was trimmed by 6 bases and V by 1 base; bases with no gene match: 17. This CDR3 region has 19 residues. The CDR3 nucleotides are TGTGCCAGCAGCTTGATGGGCAGGGGGCGCGTGAGGGATTATGAAAAACTGTTTTTT. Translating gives CASSLMGRGRVRDYEKLFF.

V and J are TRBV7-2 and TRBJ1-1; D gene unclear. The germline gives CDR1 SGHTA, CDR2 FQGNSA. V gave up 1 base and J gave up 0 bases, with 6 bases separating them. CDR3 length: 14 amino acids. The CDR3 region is CASSLDRLNTEAFF. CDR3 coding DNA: TGTGCCAGCAGCTTAGACAGACTGAACACTGAAGCTTTCTTT.

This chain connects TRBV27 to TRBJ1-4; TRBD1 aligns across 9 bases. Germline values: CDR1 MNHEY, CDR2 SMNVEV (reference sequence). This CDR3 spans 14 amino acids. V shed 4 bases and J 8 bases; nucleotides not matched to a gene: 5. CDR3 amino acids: CASSWTGAGEKLFF. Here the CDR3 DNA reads TGTGCCAGCAGTTGGACAGGGGCGGGAGAAAAACTGTTTTTT.

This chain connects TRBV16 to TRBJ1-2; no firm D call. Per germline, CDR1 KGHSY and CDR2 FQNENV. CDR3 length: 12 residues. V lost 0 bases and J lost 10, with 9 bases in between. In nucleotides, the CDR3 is TGTGCCAGCAGCCAATCCCCCGAGGACTACACCTTC. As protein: CASSQSPEDYTF.

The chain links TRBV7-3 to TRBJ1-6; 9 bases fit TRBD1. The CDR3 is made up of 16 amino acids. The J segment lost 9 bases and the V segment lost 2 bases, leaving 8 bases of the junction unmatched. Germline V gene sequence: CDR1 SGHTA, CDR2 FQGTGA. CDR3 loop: CASSLAGETGGSPLHF. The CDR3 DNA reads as TGTGCCAGCAGCTTAGCGGGGGAGACAGGGGGTTCACCCCTCCACTTT.

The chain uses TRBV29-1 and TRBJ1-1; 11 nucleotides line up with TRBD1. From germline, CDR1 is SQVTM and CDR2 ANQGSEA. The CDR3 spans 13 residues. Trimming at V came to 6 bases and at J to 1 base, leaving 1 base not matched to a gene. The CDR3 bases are TGCAGCGTGGGGACAGGGGGGAACACTGAAGCTTTCTTT. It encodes CSVGTGGNTEAFF.

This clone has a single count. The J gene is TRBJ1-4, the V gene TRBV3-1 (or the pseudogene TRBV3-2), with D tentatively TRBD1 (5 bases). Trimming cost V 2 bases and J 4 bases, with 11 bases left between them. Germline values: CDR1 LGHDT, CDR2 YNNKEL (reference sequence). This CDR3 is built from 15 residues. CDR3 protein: CASSQTREDNEKLFF. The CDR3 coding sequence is TGTGCCAGCAGCCAAACCAGGGAGGATAATGAAAAACTGTTTTTT.

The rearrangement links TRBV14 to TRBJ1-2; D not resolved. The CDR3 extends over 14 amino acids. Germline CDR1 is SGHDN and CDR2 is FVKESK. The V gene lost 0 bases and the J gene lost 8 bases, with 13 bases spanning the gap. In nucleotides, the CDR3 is TGTGCCAGCAGCCAAGATGCAGGTTGGCTCGGCTACACCTTC. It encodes CASSQDAGWLGYTF.

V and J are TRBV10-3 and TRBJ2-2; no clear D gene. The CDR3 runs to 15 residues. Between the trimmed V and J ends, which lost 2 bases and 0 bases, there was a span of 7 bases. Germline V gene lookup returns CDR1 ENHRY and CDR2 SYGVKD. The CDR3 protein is CAISEGTTNTGELFF. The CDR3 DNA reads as TGTGCCATCAGTGAGGGCACAACGAACACCGGGGAGCTGTTTTTT.

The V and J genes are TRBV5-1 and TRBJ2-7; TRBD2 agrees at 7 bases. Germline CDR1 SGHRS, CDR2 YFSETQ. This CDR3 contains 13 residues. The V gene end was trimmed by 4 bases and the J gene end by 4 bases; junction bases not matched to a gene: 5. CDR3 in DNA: TGCGCCAGCAGCCCAGTGGGAGGGTACGAGCAGTACTTC. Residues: CASSPVGGYEQYF. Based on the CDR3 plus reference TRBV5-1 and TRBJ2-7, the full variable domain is KAGVTQTPRYLIKTRGQQVTLSCSPISGHRSVSWYQQTPGQGLQFLFEYFSETQRNKGNFPGRFSGRQFSNSRSEMNVSTLELGDSALYLCASSPVGGYEQYFGPGTRLTVT.

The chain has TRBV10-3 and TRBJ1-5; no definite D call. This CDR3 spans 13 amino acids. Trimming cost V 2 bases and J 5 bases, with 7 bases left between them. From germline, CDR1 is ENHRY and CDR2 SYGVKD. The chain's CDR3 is CAISESRDQPQHF. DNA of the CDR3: TGTGCCATCAGTGAGAGTCGGGATCAGCCCCAGCATTTT.

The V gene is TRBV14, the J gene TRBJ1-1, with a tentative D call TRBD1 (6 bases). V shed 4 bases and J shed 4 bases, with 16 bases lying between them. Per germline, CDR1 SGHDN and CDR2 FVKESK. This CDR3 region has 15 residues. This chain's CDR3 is CASSRIQGVGTEAFF. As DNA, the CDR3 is TGTGCCAGCAGCCGTATACAGGGCGTGGGCACTGAAGCTTTCTTT.

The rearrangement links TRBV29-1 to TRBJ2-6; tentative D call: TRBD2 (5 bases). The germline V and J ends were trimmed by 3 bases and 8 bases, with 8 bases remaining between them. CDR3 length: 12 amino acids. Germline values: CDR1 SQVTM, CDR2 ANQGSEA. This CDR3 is CSVEAGTNVLTF. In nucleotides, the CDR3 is TGCAGCGTTGAGGCGGGCACCAACGTCCTGACTTTC.